This TCR beta chain was sequenced for a study of human T cells and chemical hapten exposure. Unique molecular identifiers were attached to individual cDNA molecules during library preparation. TCRdb analysed the RACE reads with MiXCR anew, one entry per CDR3 protein. The sample carries around 300,000 distinct CDR3 sequences, roughly 6.9% recorded once. This clonotype was recorded many times. Its antigen is unidentified. General study findings and limits: DPC sensitization produced no change in TCRs with frequency above 1 in 1000.

The time point: patch test 1, 2 weeks after DPC sensitization. Treatment denoted: therapeutic diphenylcyclopropenone sensitization with weekly scalp DPC. Germline CDR1 reads MNHEY; CDR2 reads SVGEGT. The CDR3 runs 13 residues. V was clipped by 0 bases and J by 7 bases, with 6 bases between them. The J gene is TRBJ2-2, the V gene TRBV6-2 or TRBV6-3, with D unclear. This TCR came from a woman in her late teens or twenties with alopecia areata. Some clones in this sample may be carry-over from other donors' samples. Material: whole blood, obtained in connection with sensitization to the hapten diphenylcyclopropenone (DPC). In nucleotides, the CDR3 is TGTGCCAGCAGTTACTCGATGGGCGGGGAGCTGTTTTTT. Protein sequence: CASSYSMGGELFF.